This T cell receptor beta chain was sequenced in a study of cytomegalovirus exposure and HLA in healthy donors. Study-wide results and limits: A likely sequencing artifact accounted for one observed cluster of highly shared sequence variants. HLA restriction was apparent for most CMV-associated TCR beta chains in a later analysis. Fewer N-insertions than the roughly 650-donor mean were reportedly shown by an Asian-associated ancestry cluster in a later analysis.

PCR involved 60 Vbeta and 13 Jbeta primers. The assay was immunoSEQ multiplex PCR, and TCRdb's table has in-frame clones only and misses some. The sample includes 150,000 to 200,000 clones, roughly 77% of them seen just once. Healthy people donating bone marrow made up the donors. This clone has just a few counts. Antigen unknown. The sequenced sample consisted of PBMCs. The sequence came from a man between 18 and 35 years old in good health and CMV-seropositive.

CDR3 sequence reads: CASSLGLGSGEAFF. The CDR3 nucleotides are TGTGCCAGCAGCTTGGGCCTGGGTAGCGGTGAAGCTTTCTTT. This chain links TRBV5-4 with TRBJ1-1; no clear D gene. Germline V gene sequence: CDR1 SGHNT, CDR2 YYREEE (reference sequence). Between the trimmed V and J ends, which lost 0 bases and 7 bases, there was a span of 13 bases. This CDR3 region has 14 residues.